Listed below are T cell receptor beta chains from one sample, sequenced in a study of shared clonotypes between healthy human individuals. TCRdb's table, derived via immunoSEQ multiplex PCR, lists solely in-frame clones and lacks some. The table includes about 1 million clones, around four fifths detected once. Sequencing input: memory CD4+ T cells sorted from blood. These receptors all stem from a man aged 18-30 years in good health. Each CDR3 is given without its conserved first and last residue.

V gene,J gene,CDR3 protein
TRBV18,TRBJ1-5,ASSPDRGGQPQH
TRBV30,TRBJ1-1,ACQRTGNTEAF
TRBV18,TRBJ2-7,ASSLRTIYEQY
TRBV7-3,TRBJ2-3,ASSLSPGQGVQY
TRBV2,TRBJ1-3,ASSPFTLNTIY
TRBV19,TRBJ2-3,ASSDGSGVTGSTDTQY
TRBV18,TRBJ2-5,ASSPPGLAVPETQY
TRBV6-6,TRBJ2-2,ASSRGGLSTGELF
TRBV14,TRBJ1-1,ASSLTDIAEAF
TRBV2,TRBJ2-2,ASSEVTSRGLF
TRBV4-1,TRBJ2-3,ASSPRTGSSTDTQY
TRBV27,TRBJ2-7,ASRQSYEQY
TRBV4-1,TRBJ2-5,ASSTRTSGRKTQY
TRBV10-1,TRBJ2-3,ASSETGADTQY
TRBV2,TRBJ2-6,ASSVQLSSGANVLT